This T cell receptor (beta chain) was recovered during a study of blood T cell repertoires in COVID-19 (dated by TCRdb to the early 2020s). Some background on the complete study: Samples covering the acute and convalescent phases of COVID-19 were provided by collaborators in the United States, Italy and Spain. The prospective study material was composed of cDNA or gDNA derived from T cells, B-cell-depleted T cells, or PBMCs. A freely available public database, intended as a resource for researchers studying the immune response to SARS-CoV-2, is where the repertoires were released. The samples were drawn from two sources: the first 160 participants of the ongoing ImmuneRACE study, and fewer than 1,500 subjects contributed by 6 global collaborators. A de-identified subject ID, COVID-19 status, age in years and sex were almost always included in the sample metadata. Subjects who had been exposed to COVID-19, were actively infected with it, or had recovered from it provided the deeply sampled blood TCRbeta repertoires that made up the dataset. Where available, HLA class I and class II types were obtained from metadata supplied by the sample provider rather than from assay-based typing.

Comments on this clone: Which antigen it targets is not known. Qualities for individual bases were not recorded, and no much larger clone is one base off.

Its CDR3 holds 15 amino acids, cysteine through phenylalanine. Only the CDR3 DNA is retained, 45 bases long and in frame from the first base. Reading the germline V gene gives CDR1 KGHSH and CDR2 LQKENI. V is clipped by 0 bases and J by 5 bases, and the sequence between their germline boundaries is 13 bases long. Participants in the prospective study were aged roughly 18 to 90 years, lived in 20 to 30 United States geographic areas, and enrolled through a virtual design. In the prospective study, cohorts were assigned on the basis of participant-reported clinical history obtained from a screening survey and a study questionnaire. Exposed participants were defined as having been in contact with someone with a PCR-confirmed or clinician-diagnosed COVID-19 case within 2 weeks of study entry. Each participant in the prospective study had whole blood, serum and a nasopharyngeal or oropharyngeal swab collected by mobile phlebotomists. Additional blood draws and questionnaires over an approximately two-month period could optionally be provided by prospective study participants. Before DNA extraction, prospective study blood samples were shipped either frozen or at room temperature.

What the research found in general, with its limitations: How much clinical and demographic metadata was included differed by source and by participant, and the metadata was provided uncurated.

TCRbeta CDR3 regions were amplified from genomic DNA by means of the immunoSEQ Assay, a bias-controlled multiplex PCR. The paper's processing steps were these. The number of nucleated cells in each sample was estimated from the amplification of reference gene primers within the assay. To quantify the absolute abundance of each unique TCRbeta CDR3 rearrangement, sequence reads were collapsed and filtered. For each sample, productive Simpson clonality was calculated by taking the square root of Simpson's diversity index across productive rearrangements. Imported from immuneACCESS, the table was reduced by TCRdb to in-frame sequences with V and J called. These copies leave out some clones; in studies compared against another copy, an unresolved V gene accounts for under half, and the cause of the remainder is not known. Clone size and V and J calls were adopted from that table, with D and trimming inferred from the DNA. The sample contains 200,000 to 250,000 clones, around 82% of them found a single time. Jointly, the top ten make up about 3.8% of the sample.

The receptor comes from a woman between 40 and 55 years old who had been exposed to COVID-19. Sequencing was performed on PBMCs or T cells enriched from blood (not recorded which). The V gene is TRBV18 and the J gene is TRBJ1-1; the D segment cannot be called with confidence. The CDR3 protein sequence reads: CASSPPASFGTEAFF. The DNA sequence follows: TGTGCCAGCTCACCACCAGCCAGTTTCGGGACTGAAGCTTTCTTT. The entire variable domain, with the stretches around the CDR3 drawn from the reference TRBV18 and TRBJ1-1 proteins, is NAGVMQNPRHLVRRRGQEARLRCSPMKGHSHVYWYRQLPEEGLKFMVYLQKENIIDESGMPKERFSAEFPKEGPSILRIQQVVRGDSAAYFCASSPPASFGTEAFFGQGTRLTVV.